This T cell receptor (beta chain) was documented in a study of shared clonotypes between healthy human individuals. Measured with immunoSEQ multiplex PCR; TCRdb has only the in-frame clones, and not every one. The sample has 2 million to 3 million clones; roughly 93% are singletons. V gave up 2 bases and J gave up 7 bases; unmatched junction bases: 6. The CDR3 sequence is 13 residues long. Germline V gives CDR1 GTSNPN, CDR2 SVGIG (reference sequence). General observations from the study: How much donors shared clonotypes was expected to be affected by sequencing depth. Sample collection involved blood only; tissue repertoires are likely different.

Of note for this clone: Its antigen is not known.

The receptor was derived from a man aged 18 to 30 in good health. Some clones in this sample may be carry-over from other donors' samples. The genes are TRBV30 and TRBJ2-7; 9 positions match TRBD2. Sequenced: naive CD4+ T cells from PBMCs. Regarding subset: CD45RA+ positively selected. In DNA, the CDR3 is TGTGCCTGGAGTATTAGCGGGAGCCAAGAGCAGTACTTC. Translation gives CAWSISGSQEQYF.